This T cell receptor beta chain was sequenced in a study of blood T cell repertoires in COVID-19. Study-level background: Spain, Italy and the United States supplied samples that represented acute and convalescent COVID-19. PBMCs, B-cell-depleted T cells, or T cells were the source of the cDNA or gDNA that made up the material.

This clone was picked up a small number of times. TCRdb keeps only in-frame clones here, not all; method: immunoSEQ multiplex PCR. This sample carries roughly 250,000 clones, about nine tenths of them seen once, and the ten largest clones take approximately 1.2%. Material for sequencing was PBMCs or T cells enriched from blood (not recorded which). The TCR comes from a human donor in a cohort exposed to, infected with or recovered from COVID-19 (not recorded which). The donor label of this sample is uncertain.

The CDR3 region is CASRPKQGPSGTGELFF. The CDR3 DNA follows: TGTGCCAGCAGGCCTAAACAGGGGCCCTCAGGCACCGGGGAGCTGTTTTTT. This chain joins TRBV7-9 and TRBJ2-2; 7 positions agree with TRBD1. Germline V lookup: CDR1 SEHNR, CDR2 FQNEAQ (reference sequence). The CDR3 consists of 17 residues. After removal of 6 bases from V and 4 bases from J, the junction contained 14 bases not matched to a gene.